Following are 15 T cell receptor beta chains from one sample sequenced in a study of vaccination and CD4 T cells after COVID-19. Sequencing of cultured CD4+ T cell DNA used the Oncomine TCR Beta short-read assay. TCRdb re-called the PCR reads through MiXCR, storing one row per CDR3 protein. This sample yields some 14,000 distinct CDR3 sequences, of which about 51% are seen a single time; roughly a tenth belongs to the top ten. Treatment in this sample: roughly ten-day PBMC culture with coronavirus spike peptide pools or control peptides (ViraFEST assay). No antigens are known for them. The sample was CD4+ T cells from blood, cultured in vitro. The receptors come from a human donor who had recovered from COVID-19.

The CDR3 DNA reads TGTGCCAGCAGTTACCTGGGGCAAGAGACCCAGTACTTC. Translating it yields CASSYLGQETQYF. J is TRBJ2-5 and V is TRBV6-2 or TRBV6-3; D remains ambiguous. Germline lookup yields CDR1 MNHEY and CDR2 SVGEGT. V was pared by 2 bases and J by 2 bases, with 6 bases between. The CDR3 covers 13 residues.

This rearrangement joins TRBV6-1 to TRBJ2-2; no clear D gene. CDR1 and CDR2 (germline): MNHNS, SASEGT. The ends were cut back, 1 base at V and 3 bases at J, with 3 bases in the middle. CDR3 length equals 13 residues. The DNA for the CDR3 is TGTGCCAGCAGTGAAGGTGACACCGGGGAGCTGTTTTTT. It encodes CASSEGDTGELFF.

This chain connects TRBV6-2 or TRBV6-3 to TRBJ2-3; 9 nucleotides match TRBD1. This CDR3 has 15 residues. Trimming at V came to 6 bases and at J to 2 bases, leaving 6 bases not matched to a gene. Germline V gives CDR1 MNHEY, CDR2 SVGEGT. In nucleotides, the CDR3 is TGTGCCAGCAGCCCCGGGACAGGGCACACAGATACGCAGTATTTT. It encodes CASSPGTGHTDTQYF.

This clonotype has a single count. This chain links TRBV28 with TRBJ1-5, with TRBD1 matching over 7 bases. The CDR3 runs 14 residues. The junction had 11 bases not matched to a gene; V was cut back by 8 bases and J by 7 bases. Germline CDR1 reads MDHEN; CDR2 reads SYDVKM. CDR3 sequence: CASALPGTAQPQHF. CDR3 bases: TGTGCCAGCGCACTCCCCGGGACAGCCCAGCCCCAGCATTTT. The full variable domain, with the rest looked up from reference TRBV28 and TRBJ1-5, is DVKVTQSSRYLVKRTGEKVFLECVQDMDHENMFWYRQDPGLGLRLIYFSYDVKMKEKGDIPEGYSVSREKKERFSLILESASTNQTSMYLCASALPGTAQPQHFGDGTRLSIL.

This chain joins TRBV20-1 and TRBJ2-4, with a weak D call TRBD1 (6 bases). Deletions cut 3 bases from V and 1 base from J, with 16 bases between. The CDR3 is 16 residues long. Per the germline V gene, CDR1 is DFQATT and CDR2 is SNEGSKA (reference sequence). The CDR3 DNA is TGCAGTGCTAGTGACCCAGGGGCTAATGCCAAAAACATTCAGTACTTC. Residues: CSASDPGANAKNIQYF.

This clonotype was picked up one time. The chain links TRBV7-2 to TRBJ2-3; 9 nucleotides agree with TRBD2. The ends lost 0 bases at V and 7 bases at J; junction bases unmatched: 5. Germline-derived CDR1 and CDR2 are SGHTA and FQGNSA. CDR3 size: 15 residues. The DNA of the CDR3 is TGTGCCAGCAGCTTAGCGAGACTAGCGGATAATACGCAGTATTTT. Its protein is CASSLARLADNTQYF. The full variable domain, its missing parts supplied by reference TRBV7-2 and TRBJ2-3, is GAGVSQSPSNKVTEKGKDVELRCDPISGHTALYWYRQSLGQGLEFLIYFQGNSAPDKSGLPSDRFSAERTGGSVSTLTIQRTQQEDSAVYLCASSLARLADNTQYFGPGTRLTVL.

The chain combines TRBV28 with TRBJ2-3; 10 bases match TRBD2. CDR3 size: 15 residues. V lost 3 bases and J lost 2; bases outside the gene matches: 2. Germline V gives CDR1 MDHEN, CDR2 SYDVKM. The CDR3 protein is CASSFGTSDTDTQYF. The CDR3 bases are TGTGCCAGCAGTTTCGGGACTAGCGACACAGATACGCAGTATTTT. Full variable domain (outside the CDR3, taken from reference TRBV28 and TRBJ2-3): DVKVTQSSRYLVKRTGEKVFLECVQDMDHENMFWYRQDPGLGLRLIYFSYDVKMKEKGDIPEGYSVSREKKERFSLILESASTNQTSMYLCASSFGTSDTDTQYFGPGTRLTVL.

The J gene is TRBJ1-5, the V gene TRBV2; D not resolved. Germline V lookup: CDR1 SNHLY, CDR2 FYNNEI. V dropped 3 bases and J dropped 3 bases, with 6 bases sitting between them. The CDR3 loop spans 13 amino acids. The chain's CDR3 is CASSEGSNQPQHF. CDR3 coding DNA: TGTGCCAGCAGTGAGGGGTCCAATCAGCCCCAGCATTTT.

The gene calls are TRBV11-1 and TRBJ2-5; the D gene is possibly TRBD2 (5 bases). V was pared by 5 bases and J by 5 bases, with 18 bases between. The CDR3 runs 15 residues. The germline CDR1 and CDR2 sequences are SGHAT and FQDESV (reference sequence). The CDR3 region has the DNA TGTGCCAGCAGCCCCCGTGAGGGAACGAGGGAGACCCAGTACTTC. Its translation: CASSPREGTRETQYF.

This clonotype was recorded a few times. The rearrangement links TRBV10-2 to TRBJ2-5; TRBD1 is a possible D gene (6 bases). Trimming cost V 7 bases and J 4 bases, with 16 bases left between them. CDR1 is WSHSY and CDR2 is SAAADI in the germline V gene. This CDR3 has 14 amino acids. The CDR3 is CASIRTGSGETQYF. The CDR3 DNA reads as TGCGCCAGCATCCGCACAGGGAGTGGAGAGACCCAGTACTTC.

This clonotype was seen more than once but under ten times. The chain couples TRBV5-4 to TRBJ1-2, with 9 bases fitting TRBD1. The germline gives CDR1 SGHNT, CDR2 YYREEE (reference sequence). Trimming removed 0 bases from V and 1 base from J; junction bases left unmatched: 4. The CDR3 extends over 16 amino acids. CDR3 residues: CASSLARTGDNYGYTF. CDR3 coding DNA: TGTGCCAGCAGCTTGGCCAGGACAGGGGATAACTATGGCTACACCTTC. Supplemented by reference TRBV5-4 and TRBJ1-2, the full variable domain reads ETGVTQSPTHLIKTRGQQVTLRCSSQSGHNTVSWYQQALGQGPQFIFQYYREEENGRGNFPPRFSGLQFPNYSSELNVNALELDDSALYLCASSLARTGDNYGYTFGSGTRLTVV.

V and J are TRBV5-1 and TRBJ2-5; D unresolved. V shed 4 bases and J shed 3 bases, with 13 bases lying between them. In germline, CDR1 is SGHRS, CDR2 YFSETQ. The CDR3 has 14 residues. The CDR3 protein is CASSPVNGEETQYF. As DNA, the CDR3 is TGCGCCAGCAGCCCCGTTAATGGGGAAGAGACCCAGTACTTC. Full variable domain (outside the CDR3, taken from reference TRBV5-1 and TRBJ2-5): KAGVTQTPRYLIKTRGQQVTLSCSPISGHRSVSWYQQTPGQGLQFLFEYFSETQRNKGNFPGRFSGRQFSNSRSEMNVSTLELGDSALYLCASSPVNGEETQYFGPGTRLLVL.

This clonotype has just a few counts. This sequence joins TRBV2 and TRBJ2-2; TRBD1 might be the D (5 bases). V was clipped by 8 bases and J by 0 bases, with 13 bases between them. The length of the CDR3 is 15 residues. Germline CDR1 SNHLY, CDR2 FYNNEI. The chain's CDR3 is CASSVGASNTGELFF. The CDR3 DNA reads TGTGCCAGCTCGGTAGGGGCCTCGAACACCGGGGAGCTGTTTTTT.

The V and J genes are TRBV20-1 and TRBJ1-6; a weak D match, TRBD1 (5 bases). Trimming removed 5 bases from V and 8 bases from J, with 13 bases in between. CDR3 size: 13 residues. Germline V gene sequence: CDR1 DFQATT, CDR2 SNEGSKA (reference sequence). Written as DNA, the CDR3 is TGCAGTGCTGTCCGGGACTCGCATTCACCCCTCCACTTT. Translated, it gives CSAVRDSHSPLHF.

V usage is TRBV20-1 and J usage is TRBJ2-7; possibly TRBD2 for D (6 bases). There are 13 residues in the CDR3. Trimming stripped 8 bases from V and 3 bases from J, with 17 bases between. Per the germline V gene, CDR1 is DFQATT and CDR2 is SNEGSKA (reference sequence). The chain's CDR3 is CSPGGAANYEQYF. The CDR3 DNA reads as TGCAGTCCCGGGGGAGCGGCAAACTACGAGCAGTACTTC.